Each of the 10 T cell receptor beta chains below was sequenced from the same sample in a study of vaccination effects on CD4 cells after COVID-19 (dated by TCRdb to the early 2020s). The library was prepared using the immunoSEQ multiplex PCR assay. In its TCRdb copy, this immuneACCESS table keeps in-frame sequences only and misses some clones. Where compared with another copy, unresolved V genes explain less than half of these, and the others have no known cause. A total of 40,000 to 45,000 clones appear in this sample, around 76% of them only once. The ten largest clones take up 9.5% to 14% of the sample. The ViraFEST assay stimulated PBMC with viral peptide pools and then used TCR sequencing to identify antigen-specific CD4+ T cell clonotypes by expansion. After around ten days of culture, CD4+ T cells were isolated with the EasySep CD4+ T cell isolation kit. Negative nucleocapsid antibody results before and after vaccination confirmed that the healthy vaccine recipients had no prior SARS-CoV-2 infection.

No cognate antigen is known for these TCRs. The source material was CD4+ T cells from PBMCs cultured with SARS-CoV-2 spike peptides, sampled before COVID-19 vaccination. The cell subset or site label here, explained by the study, means: SARS-CoV-2 spike overlapping peptide pool stimulation. These receptors originate from a human donor who received a COVID-19 vaccine.

This chain joins TRBV6-2 or TRBV6-3 and TRBJ2-2, with a tentative D call TRBD2 (5 bases). CDR1 MNHEY and CDR2 SVGEGT come from the germline V gene. The CDR3 covers 15 residues. V lost 2 bases and J lost 4, with 11 bases in between. The CDR3 loop reads CASSYEEELTGELFF. The CDR3, as DNA: TGTGCCAGCAGTTACGAGGAGGAGCTCACCGGGGAGCTGTTTTTT.

This clone was observed a handful of times. The chain joins TRBV19 to TRBJ2-5; D remains ambiguous. CDR3 length: 13 amino acids. The germline V and J ends were trimmed by 5 bases and 2 bases, with 9 bases remaining between them. Germline CDR1 reads LNHDA; CDR2 reads SQIVND (reference sequence). The CDR3 DNA is TGTGCCAGTAGTGGAACATATCAAGAGACCCAGTACTTC. It yields the protein CASSGTYQETQYF.

The rearrangement joins TRBV4-1 to TRBJ2-3, with 9 bases matching TRBD2. This CDR3 comprises 20 residues. V gave up 2 bases and J gave up 0 bases; unmatched junction bases: 15. Germline V gene lookup returns CDR1 MGHRA and CDR2 YSYEKL. The CDR3 reads CASSQRPTSGPDSSTDTQYF. The CDR3 DNA follows: TGCGCCAGCAGCCAACGGCCGACTAGCGGCCCCGATAGTAGCACAGATACGCAGTATTTT.

The chain employs TRBV4-3 and TRBJ2-3; TRBD2 is a possible D gene (7 bases). The CDR3 contains 19 residues. Per germline, CDR1 LGHNA and CDR2 YSLEER. With 3 bases removed from V and 6 bases from J, the gap between germline ends came to 28 bases. The CDR3 loop reads CASSHHGGVGGRTGDTQYF. Written as DNA, the CDR3 is TGCGCCAGCAGCCACCACGGAGGTGTGGGGGGGCGGACGGGTGATACGCAGTATTTT.

Only a few counts were recorded for this clone. CDR3 sequence: CASSLRGAGYEQYV. Here the CDR3 DNA reads TGCGCCAGCAGCTTGAGGGGGGCGGGCTACGAGCAGTACGTC. The chain carries TRBV5-1 and TRBJ2-7; D is possibly TRBD1 or TRBD2 (6 bases each). Germline CDR1 and CDR2: SGHRS and YFSETQ. The V end was cut by 1 base, the J end by 3 bases, with 11 bases between. There are 14 residues in the CDR3.

The rearrangement joins TRBV27 to TRBJ2-6, with 7 bases that match TRBD1. The germline CDR1 and CDR2 sequences are MNHEY and SMNVEV (reference sequence). J gave up 4 bases and V 6 bases, and 9 bases lay outside the gene matches. This CDR3 region has 16 residues. Here the CDR3 DNA reads TGTGCCAGCAGACTACTACAGGGGCCCGGGGCCAACGTCCTGACTTTC. It translates to CASRLLQGPGANVLTF.

This clone has more than one count but fewer than ten. The chain recombines TRBV19 with TRBJ1-1; D is perhaps TRBD1 (6 bases). CDR3 length: 16 amino acids. Germline values: CDR1 LNHDA, CDR2 SQIVND (reference sequence). V lost 7 bases, J lost 5 bases, and 23 bases lay in between. CDR3 in amino acids: CASTPAFRGRGTEAFF. The CDR3 DNA sequence: TGTGCCAGTACCCCAGCGTTCCGGGGGCGAGGAACTGAAGCTTTCTTT. The whole variable domain, remainder taken from reference TRBV19 and TRBJ1-1, is DGGITQSPKYLFRKEGQNVTLSCEQNLNHDAMYWYRQDPGQGLRLIYYSQIVNDFQKGDIAEGYSVSREKKESFPLTVTSAQKNPTAFYLCASTPAFRGRGTEAFFGQGTRLTVV.

This clone appeared a few times. The chain uses TRBV7-9 and TRBJ2-7, with D maybe TRBD2 (6 bases). CDR1 and CDR2 from the germline V gene are SEHNR and FQNEAQ (reference sequence). The CDR3 contains 13 residues. Trimming took off 2 bases at V and 4 bases at J, with 9 bases between the two ends. The CDR3 loop reads CASSLSGSYEQYV. For the CDR3, the DNA is TGTGCCAGCAGCTTATCCGGGAGTTACGAGCAGTACGTC.

The genes are TRBV7-2 and TRBJ2-2, with D perhaps TRBD1 (6 bases). Looked up from germline, CDR1 is SGHTA and CDR2 is FQGNSA. There are 14 residues in the CDR3. The V end was cut by 5 bases, the J end by 6 bases, with 13 bases between. CDR3 sequence reads: CASSKQGNAGELFF. The DNA for the CDR3 is TGTGCCAGCAGCAAACAGGGAAATGCCGGGGAGCTGTTTTTT. The whole variable domain, remainder taken from reference TRBV7-2 and TRBJ2-2, is GAGVSQSPSNKVTEKGKDVELRCDPISGHTALYWYRQSLGQGLEFLIYFQGNSAPDKSGLPSDRFSAERTGGSVSTLTIQRTQQEDSAVYLCASSKQGNAGELFFGEGSRLTVL.

This clone was detected a few times. This chain joins TRBV6-5 and TRBJ2-1; 9 nucleotides align to TRBD1. The CDR3 is 15 amino acids. Losses at the gene ends were 6 bases for V and 7 bases for J; bases not matched to a gene: 10. In germline, CDR1 is MNHEY, CDR2 SVGAGI. The CDR3 sequence is CASSRVGQGENEQFF. The CDR3, as DNA: TGTGCCAGCAGCCGCGTGGGACAGGGTGAGAATGAGCAGTTCTTC.